Listed here is a single T cell receptor beta chain. Its antigen is undetermined. 5'RACE template switching with UMIs generated TCR beta cDNA. TCRdb reprocessed the 5' RACE reads and keeps a single row for each CDR3 protein, giving no DNA. Seen in this sample are 500,000 to 700,000 distinct CDR3 sequences; the ten most common clones hold approximately 3.6%. This record belongs to a study of T cells expressing NK-cell markers. Study results and caveats: Dominant NKG2C+ clonotype frequencies of roughly 1.0-7.5% of CD8+ T cells were measured in roughly 6 donors.

This CDR3 is 14 amino acids long. Germline CDR1 reads DFQATT; CDR2 reads SNEGSKA (reference sequence). Sequenced sample: blood T cells: a sorted CD56 or NKG2C T cell subset, CD4+ or CD8+ T cells, or bulk PBMC T cells (not recorded which). The receptor's source is a man aged 18 to 35 in good health. The chain joins TRBV20-1 to TRBJ2-3. The CDR3 loop reads CSAIGPTYTDTQYF.